These T cell receptor beta chains were read from a single sample in a study of shared T cell receptors in the human thymus. Data came from immunoSEQ multiplex PCR; TCRdb stores just in-frame clones and leaves some out. The table lists 600,000 or so clones, about 87% of them singletons. This same sample was also taken into another study, of human thymus T cells.

Specimen: thymocytes. These receptors were collected from a boy in the first two years of life with a congenital heart defect. CDR3s include the opening cysteine and the closing phenylalanine or tryptophan. A D gene is named only where the DNA matches it firmly. Size is omitted from some rows. Given values are once, few, many or a class for expanded clones.

V gene	J gene	D gene	clone size	CDR3 protein	CDR3 DNA
TRBV28	TRBJ1-3	-	once	CASSFESWVGFGNTIYF	TGTGCCAGCAGCTTCGAGTCCTGGGTCGGGTTTGGAAACACCATATATTTT
TRBV19	TRBJ1-2	-	-	CASSIIGEGRPYGYTF	TGTGCCAGTAGTATTATCGGGGAAGGCAGGCCCTATGGCTACACCTTC
TRBV27	TRBJ1-1	TRBD1	-	CASSKDRECPEAFF	TGTGCCAGCAGCAAGGACAGGGAATGCCCAGAAGCTTTCTTT
TRBV27	TRBJ2-6	-	-	CASSSADSSGANVLTF	TGTGCCAGCAGTTCCGCTGACAGCTCTGGGGCCAACGTCCTGACTTTC
TRBV5-4	TRBJ1-4	TRBD1	-	CASSRGQAEKLFF	TGTGCCAGCAGCCGGGGACAGGCGGAAAAACTGTTTTTT
TRBV14	TRBJ1-2	-	-	CASSQGPGQRGPYGYTF	TGTGCCAGCAGCCAGGGTCCGGGACAAAGGGGTCCCTATGGCTACACCTTC
TRBV28	TRBJ1-1	TRBD1	-	CASSLNKQGGQGDTEAFF	TGTGCCAGCAGTTTAAATAAACAGGGCGGACAGGGGGACACTGAAGCTTTCTTT
TRBV2	TRBJ2-3	TRBD2	-	CAGDLAGFEYF	TGTGCCGGGGACCTAGCGGGATTTGAGTATTTT
TRBV10-3	TRBJ2-2	-	-	CAISAEGIGTGELFF	TGTGCCATCAGTGCGGAGGGTATCGGCACCGGGGAGCTGTTTTTT
TRBV27	TRBJ2-7	-	-	CASSLEGTRPYEQYF	TGTGCCAGCAGTTTAGAAGGGACAAGACCCTACGAGCAGTACTTC
TRBV5-5	TRBJ2-1	TRBD2	few	CASSLAPLLAGGLYNEQFF	TGTGCCAGCAGCTTGGCCCCCTTACTAGCGGGGGGGCTGTACAATGAGCAGTTCTTC